In its sample, the clone carrying this T cell receptor (beta chain) was seen once. The table came from immunoSEQ multiplex PCR; TCRdb's copy has only in-frame clones and leaves some out. The sample includes approximately 53,000 clones, less than 95% seen only once; the top ten take about 0.99%. These data are taken from a study of control samples from healthy donors and cancer patients. The CDR3 loop spans 13 amino acids. Trimming removed 8 bases from V and 3 bases from J, with 14 bases in between. Germline V lookup: CDR1 WSHSY, CDR2 SAAADI. The chain carries TRBV10-2 and TRBJ2-7, with D maybe TRBD1 (5 bases). The sample consisted of PBMCs. The source of this sequence is a young man with colorectal cancer. CDR3 DNA sequence: TGCGCCAGCGGGTCAGGGTACGGCTACGAGCAGTACTTC. Translation: CASGSGYGYEQYF.